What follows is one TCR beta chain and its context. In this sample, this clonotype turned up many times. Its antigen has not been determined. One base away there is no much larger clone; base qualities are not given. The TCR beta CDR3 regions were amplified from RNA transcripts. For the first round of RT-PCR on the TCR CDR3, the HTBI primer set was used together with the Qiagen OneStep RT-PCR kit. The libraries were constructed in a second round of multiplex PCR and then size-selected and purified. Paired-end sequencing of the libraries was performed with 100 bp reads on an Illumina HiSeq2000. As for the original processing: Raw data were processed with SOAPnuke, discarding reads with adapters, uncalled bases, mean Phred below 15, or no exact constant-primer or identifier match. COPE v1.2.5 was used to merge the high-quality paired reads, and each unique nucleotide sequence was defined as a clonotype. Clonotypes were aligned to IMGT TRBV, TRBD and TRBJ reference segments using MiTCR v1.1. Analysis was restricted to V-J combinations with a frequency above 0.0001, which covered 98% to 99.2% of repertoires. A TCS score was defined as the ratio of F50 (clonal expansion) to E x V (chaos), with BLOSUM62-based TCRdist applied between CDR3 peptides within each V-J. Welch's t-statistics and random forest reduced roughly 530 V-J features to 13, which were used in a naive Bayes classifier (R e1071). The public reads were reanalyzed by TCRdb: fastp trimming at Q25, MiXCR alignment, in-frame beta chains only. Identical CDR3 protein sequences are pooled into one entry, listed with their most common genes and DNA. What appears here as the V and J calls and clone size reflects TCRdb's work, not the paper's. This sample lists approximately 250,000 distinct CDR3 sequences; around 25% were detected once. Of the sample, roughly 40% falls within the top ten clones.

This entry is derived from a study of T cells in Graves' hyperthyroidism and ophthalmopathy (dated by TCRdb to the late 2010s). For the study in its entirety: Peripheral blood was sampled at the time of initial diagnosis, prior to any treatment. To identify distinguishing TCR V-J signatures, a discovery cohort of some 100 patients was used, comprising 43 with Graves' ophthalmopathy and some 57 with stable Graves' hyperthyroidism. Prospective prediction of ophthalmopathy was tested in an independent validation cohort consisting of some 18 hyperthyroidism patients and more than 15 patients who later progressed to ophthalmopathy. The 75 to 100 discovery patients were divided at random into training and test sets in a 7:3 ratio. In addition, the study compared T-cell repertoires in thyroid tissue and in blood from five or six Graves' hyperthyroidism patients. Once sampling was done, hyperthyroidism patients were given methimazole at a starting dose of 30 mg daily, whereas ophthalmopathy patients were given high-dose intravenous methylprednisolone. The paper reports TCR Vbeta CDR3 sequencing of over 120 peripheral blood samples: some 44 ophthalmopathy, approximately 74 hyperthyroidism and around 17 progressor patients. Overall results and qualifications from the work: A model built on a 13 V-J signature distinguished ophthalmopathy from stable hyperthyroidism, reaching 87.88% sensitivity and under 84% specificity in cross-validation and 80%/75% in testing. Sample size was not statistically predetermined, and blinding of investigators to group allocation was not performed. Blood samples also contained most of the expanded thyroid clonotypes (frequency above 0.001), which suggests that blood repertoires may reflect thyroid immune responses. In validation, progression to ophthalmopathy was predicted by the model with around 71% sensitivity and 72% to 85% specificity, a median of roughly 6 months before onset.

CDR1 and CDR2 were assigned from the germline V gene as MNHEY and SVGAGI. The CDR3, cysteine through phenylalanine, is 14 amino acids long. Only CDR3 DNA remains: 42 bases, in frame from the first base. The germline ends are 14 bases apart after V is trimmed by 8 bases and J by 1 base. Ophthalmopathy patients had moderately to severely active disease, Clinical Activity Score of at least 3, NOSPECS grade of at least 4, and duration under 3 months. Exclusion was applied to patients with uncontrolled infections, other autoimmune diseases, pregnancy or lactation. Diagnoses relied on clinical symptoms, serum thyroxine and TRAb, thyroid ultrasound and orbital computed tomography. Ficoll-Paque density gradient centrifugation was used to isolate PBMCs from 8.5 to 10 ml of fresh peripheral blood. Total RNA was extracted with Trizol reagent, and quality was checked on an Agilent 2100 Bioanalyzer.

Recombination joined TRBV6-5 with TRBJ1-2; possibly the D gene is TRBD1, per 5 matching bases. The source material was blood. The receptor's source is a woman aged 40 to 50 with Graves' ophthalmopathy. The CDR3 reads CASGTGNLNYGYTF. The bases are TGTGCCAGCGGTACAGGAAATCTTAACTATGGCTACACCTTC.